The entry below describes one T cell receptor (beta chain). The data originate from a study of blood T cell repertoires in COVID-19. Study at large: Specimens from acute and convalescent COVID-19 originated in the United States, Italy and Spain. Sources were T cells, B-cell-depleted T cells, or PBMCs; the material itself was cDNA or gDNA.

In assigning cohorts, the study relied on participant-reported clinical history. In the original workflow: Amplifying reference gene primers gave estimates of nucleated cell counts. Some clones are missing from TCRdb's copy, which holds only in-frame ones; the method was immunoSEQ multiplex PCR. The V and J calls and clone size come from that table; D and trimming were worked out from the DNA. Here the sample spans approximately 250,000 clones, 70% to 90% being singletons. Sample: PBMCs or T cells enriched from blood (not recorded which). This TCR was sampled from a young woman with acute COVID-19.

The DNA for the CDR3 is TGTGCCATCAGTGGCAGGGACTTGGAACAAGAGACCCAGTACTTC. Residues: CAISGRDLEQETQYF. The chain uses TRBV10-3 and TRBJ2-5; D is possibly TRBD2 (6 bases). The germline V gene encodes CDR1 ENHRY and CDR2 SYGVKD. This CDR3 region has 15 residues. Between the trimmed V and J ends, which lost 4 bases and 2 bases, there was a span of 14 bases.